Shown below are 16 T cell receptor beta chains from a single sample sequenced in a study of graft-versus-host responses after intestinal transplantation listed by TCRdb under 2021. To isolate intraepithelial and lamina propria lymphocytes from graft specimens, dithiothreitol, EDTA incubations and collagenase D digestion were used. Library prep was done by the immunoSEQ multiplex PCR assay. As stored in TCRdb, this immuneACCESS dataset retains in-frame rearrangements with V and J assigned. A fraction of the clones does not appear; measured against another copy, unresolved V genes explain less than half of the discrepancy, and the remainder lacks a known reason. The sample table shows approximately 17,000 clones, and roughly 80% are seen once. Of the sample, about 3.8% is held by the ten largest clones. The sample in question was ileum tissue, obtained about 19 months after intestinal transplantation. These receptors were taken from a human patient who received an intestinal transplant, so some T cells may come from the graft donor.

The CDR3 region is CASSLTGEGTFF. The CDR3 DNA follows: TGTGCCAGCAGCTTAACTGGGGAAGGGACCTTCTTT. J is TRBJ1-1 and V is TRBV7-3, with D maybe TRBD1 (5 bases). CDR3 length: 12 amino acids. Trimming removed 0 bases from V and 14 bases from J, with 13 bases in between. Germline V gives CDR1 SGHTA, CDR2 FQGTGA. The entire variable domain, with the rest obtained from reference TRBV7-3 and TRBJ1-1, is as follows: GAGVSQTPSNKVTEKGKYVELRCDPISGHTALYWYRQSLGQGPEFLIYFQGTGAADDSGLPNDRFFAVRPEGSVSTLKIQRTERGDSAVYLCASSLTGEGTFFGQGTRLTVV.

The V gene is TRBV9, the J gene TRBJ1-2; 8 bases agree with TRBD1. Germline V gene sequence: CDR1 SGDLS, CDR2 YYNGEE. The ends lost 3 bases at V and 8 bases at J; junction bases unmatched: 9. This CDR3 contains 14 residues. CDR3 loop: CASSEIGQGEGYTF. The CDR3 DNA reads as TGTGCCAGCAGCGAAATCGGACAGGGTGAAGGCTACACCTTC.

CDR3 coding DNA: TGTGCCAGTAGTGAGGATGGGGTCTCCTACGAGCAGTACTTC. Translating it yields CASSEDGVSYEQYF. V gene TRBV19 combines with J gene TRBJ2-7; D remains ambiguous. Deletions cut 5 bases from V and 0 bases from J, with 11 bases between. The CDR3 runs 14 residues. Germline V gene data show CDR1 as LNHDA and CDR2 as SQIVND (reference sequence).

This clone was seen more than once but under ten times. The gene calls are TRBV4-1 and TRBJ2-2; a possible D gene is TRBD1 (6 bases). Germline V CDR1 and CDR2: MGHRA, YSYEKL. Trimming removed 5 bases from V and 5 bases from J, with 9 bases in between. CDR3 length equals 13 residues. The CDR3 protein is CASSAQGTGELFF. The CDR3 DNA reads as TGCGCCAGCAGCGCCCAGGGGACCGGGGAGCTGTTTTTT.

The chain recombines TRBV2 with TRBJ2-7; maybe TRBD1 (5 bases). CDR1 is SNHLY, CDR2 FYNNEI, per germline. This CDR3 spans 13 amino acids. The ends were cut back, 8 bases at V and 2 bases at J, with 13 bases in the middle. CDR3: CASRSTGTYEQYF. In DNA form, the CDR3 reads TGTGCCAGCCGAAGTACAGGAACCTACGAGCAGTACTTC.

The J gene is TRBJ2-7, the V gene TRBV15; D is possibly TRBD2 (5 bases). Per germline, CDR1 LNHNV and CDR2 YYDKDF (reference sequence). CDR3 size: 17 residues. V lost 0 bases and J 2 bases, leaving 17 bases between the germline ends. CDR3 region: CATSRDLSSPNTYEQYF. CDR3 bases: TGTGCCACCAGCAGAGATCTATCTAGCCCTAACACCTACGAGCAGTACTTC.

The chain recombines TRBV11-2 with TRBJ2-3; 7 nucleotides align to TRBD2. This CDR3 comprises 16 residues. V trimming: 1 base; J trimming: 2 bases; junction bases outside the gene matches: 6. Per germline, CDR1 SGHAT and CDR2 FQNNGV. The CDR3 protein is CASSLGPGGPTDTQYF. CDR3 in DNA: TGTGCCAGCAGCTTAGGTCCGGGGGGTCCCACAGATACGCAGTATTTT.

The count of this clone is one. The chain employs TRBV11-1 and TRBJ2-7, with 11 bases lining up with TRBD2. The CDR3 spans 17 residues. Germline CDR1 reads SGHAT; CDR2 reads FQDESV (reference sequence). V lost 3 bases, J lost 0 bases, and 7 bases stayed unmatched. CDR3 sequence reads: CASSFTSGGRRSYEQYF. DNA of the CDR3: TGTGCCAGCAGCTTTACTAGCGGGGGCCGGCGCTCCTACGAGCAGTACTTC.

V gene TRBV7-8 combines with J gene TRBJ2-2; 9 bases are shared with TRBD1. This CDR3 is 17 amino acids long. J was trimmed by 1 base and V by 6 bases; bases with no gene match: 9. Per germline, CDR1 SGHVS and CDR2 FQNEAQ. As DNA, the CDR3 is TGTGCCAGCAGGCCACTCCCGGGACAGGGGAACACCGGGGAGCTGTTTTTT. This codes for CASRPLPGQGNTGELFF. The whole variable domain, filled in from reference TRBV7-8 and TRBJ2-2, reads GAGVSQSPRYKVAKRGQDVALRCDPISGHVSLFWYQQALGQGPEFLTYFQNEAQLDKSGLPSDRFFAERPEGSVSTLKIQRTQQEDSAVYLCASRPLPGQGNTGELFFGEGSRLTVL.

The rearrangement joins TRBV9 to TRBJ2-3, with no clear D. Germline-derived CDR1 and CDR2 are SGDLS and YYNGEE. The CDR3 is 13 residues long. Trimming took 2 bases from V and 4 from J, leaving 8 bases between them. CDR3 DNA: TGTGCCAGCAGCGTTGGCCCAGCAGATACGCAGTATTTT. Protein product: CASSVGPADTQYF.

V gene TRBV7-9 combines with J gene TRBJ2-3; 9 bases line up with TRBD2. The V gene's germline CDR1 is SEHNR and CDR2 FQNEAQ (reference sequence). The CDR3 is 13 amino acids. V dropped 11 bases and J dropped 5; count of bases not matched to a gene: 8. This chain's CDR3 is CALLASGVDTQYF. Written as DNA, the CDR3 is TGTGCCCTCCTGGCTAGCGGGGTAGATACGCAGTATTTT.

The chain carries TRBV6-5 and TRBJ2-4; 8 nucleotides match TRBD1. CDR1 and CDR2 from the germline V gene are MNHEY and SVGAGI. CDR3 size: 15 residues. V trimming: 6 bases; J trimming: 6 bases; junction bases outside the gene matches: 10. The CDR3 sequence: CASSRTTGTGNIQYF. CDR3 bases: TGTGCCAGCAGCCGTACGACCGGGACAGGAAACATTCAGTACTTC.

About this clone: The junction differs from germline at one of its ends, possibly a read error. The chain combines TRBV7-8 with TRBJ2-7; 8 bases are a match to TRBD2. The CDR3 sequence is 17 residues long. Germline values: CDR1 SGHVS, CDR2 FQNEAQ. The CDR3 protein is CASSLVVPGGASHEQYF. The CDR3 DNA reads as TGTGCCAGCAGCTTAGTTGTGCCCGGGGGGGCCTCCCACGAGCAGTACTTC. Looking up the rest from reference TRBV7-8 and TRBJ2-7 gives the full variable domain: GAGVSQSPRYKVAKRGQDVALRCDPISGHVSLFWYQQALGQGPEFLTYFQNEAQLDKSGLPSDRFFAERPEGSVSTLKIQRTQQEDSAVYLCASSLVVPGGASHEQYFGPGTRLTVT.

V usage is TRBV7-8 and J usage is TRBJ2-2; D ambiguous. With 0 bases removed from V and 7 bases from J, the gap between germline ends came to 12 bases. CDR1 is SGHVS, CDR2 FQNEAQ, per germline. The CDR3 consists of 15 residues. This CDR3 is CASSLANRPGGELFF. DNA of the CDR3: TGTGCCAGCAGCTTAGCCAACCGTCCCGGCGGGGAGCTGTTTTTT.

V gene TRBV18 combines with J gene TRBJ1-2; no definite D call. Germline CDR1 KGHSH, CDR2 LQKENI. The germline V and J ends were trimmed by 0 bases and 2 bases, with 7 bases remaining between them. The CDR3 is 14 residues long. The CDR3 DNA sequence: TGTGCCAGCTCACCACCGGCCCGAAACTATGGCTACACCTTC. It specifies CASSPPARNYGYTF. Looking up the rest from reference TRBV18 and TRBJ1-2 gives the full variable domain: NAGVMQNPRHLVRRRGQEARLRCSPMKGHSHVYWYRQLPEEGLKFMVYLQKENIIDESGMPKERFSAEFPKEGPSILRIQQVVRGDSAAYFCASSPPARNYGYTFGSGTRLTVV.

As for this clone: The same CDR3 can be traced to other DNA sequences in this sample. The chain recombines TRBV2 with TRBJ1-1, with a tentative D call TRBD1 (6 bases). The CDR3 length is 13 residues. Germline V lookup: CDR1 SNHLY, CDR2 FYNNEI. V dropped 6 bases and J dropped 1 base, with 9 bases sitting between them. The CDR3 spells CASSKGQNTEAFF. As DNA, the CDR3 is TGTGCCAGCAGCAAGGGACAGAACACTGAAGCTTTCTTT.